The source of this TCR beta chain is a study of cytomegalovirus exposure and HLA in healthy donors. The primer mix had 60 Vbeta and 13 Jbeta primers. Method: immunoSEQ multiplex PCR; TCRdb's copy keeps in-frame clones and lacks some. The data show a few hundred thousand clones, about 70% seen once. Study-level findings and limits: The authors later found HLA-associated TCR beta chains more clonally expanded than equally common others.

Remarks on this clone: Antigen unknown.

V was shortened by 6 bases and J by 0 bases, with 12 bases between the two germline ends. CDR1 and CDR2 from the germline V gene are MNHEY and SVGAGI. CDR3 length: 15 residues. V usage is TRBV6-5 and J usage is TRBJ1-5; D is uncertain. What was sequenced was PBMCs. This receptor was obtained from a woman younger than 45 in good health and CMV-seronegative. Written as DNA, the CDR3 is TGTGCCAGCAGCCCCCCACTTGATAGCAATCAGCCCCAGCATTTT. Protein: CASSPPLDSNQPQHF.